This T cell receptor beta chain was identified during a study of blood T cells in healthy people across ages. Overall study: Using template switching, researchers captured about one barcoded beta molecule for each two T cells.

Primed by a sample-barcoded 5' primer and a J-beta primer mix, a second PCR proceeded for 7 to 11 cycles. Each cDNA molecule was tagged by a template-switch adaptor with 12 random nucleotides. All samples gave at least 2.5 million CDR3-containing paired-end reads. TCRdb processed the 5' RACE reads anew with MiXCR; each CDR3 protein has one entry. The repertoire consists of around 990,000 distinct CDR3 sequences, with 35% to 40% occurring once and the leading ten covering approximately 14%. The CDR3 totals 15 residues. Trimming left V 4 bases short and J 2 bases short, with 14 bases between. Looked up from germline, CDR1 is SGHNT and CDR2 is YENEEA.

The source is a man aged 18 to 29 in good health. Sequenced sample: blood. The V and J genes are TRBV11-3 and TRBJ1-1, with D unresolved. The CDR3 loop reads CASSSVSGGNTEAFF. The CDR3 nucleotides are TGTGCCAGCAGCTCCGTCAGTGGAGGAAACACTGAAGCTTTCTTT.